This passage covers 5 T cell receptor beta chains from one sample sequenced in a study of OX40 agonist ivuxolimab in advanced cancers. Repertoires were generated with immunoSEQ multiplex PCR, while TCRdb's copy carries only in-frame clones and drops some. The sample has 30,000 or so clones, 75% to 90% seen once. Sequenced material: CD4+ or CD8+ T cells sorted from blood, taken in a trial of the OX40 agonist ivuxolimab. These receptors were obtained from an adult with an advanced solid tumor such as melanoma, head and neck, liver or kidney cancer.

The CDR3 protein is CAIGPGLAGESAKNIQYF. In nucleotides, the CDR3 is TGTGCCATCGGACCGGGACTAGCGGGAGAGAGTGCCAAAAACATTCAGTACTTC. V is TRBV10-3 and J is TRBJ2-4, with 14 bases fitting TRBD2. Germline V gene data show CDR1 as ENHRY and CDR2 as SYGVKD. This CDR3 contains 18 residues. Trimming cost V 8 bases and J 1 base; bases outside gene matches: 10.

The V gene is TRBV28, the J gene TRBJ1-1; D gene uncertain. This CDR3 has 11 amino acids. CDR1 is MDHEN and CDR2 is SYDVKM in the germline V gene. Trimming shortened V by 3 bases and J by 2 bases, and 1 base separated the two germline ends. CDR3 residues: CASSFNTEAFF. DNA of the CDR3: TGTGCCAGCAGTTTTAACACTGAAGCTTTCTTT.

The rearrangement uses TRBV16 and TRBJ2-7; TRBD1 might be the D (6 bases). The CDR3 runs to 16 residues. The V gene's germline CDR1 is KGHSY and CDR2 FQNENV. V gave up 4 bases and J gave up 2 bases, with 18 bases separating them. CDR3: CASSPALRGETYEQYF. The CDR3 region has the DNA TGTGCCAGCAGCCCTGCGCTCAGGGGAGAAACCTACGAGCAGTACTTC.

In nucleotides, the CDR3 is TGTGCCAGCAGGGCAGGGTTCACTGAAGCTTTCTTT. It yields the protein CASRAGFTEAFF. V and J are TRBV27 and TRBJ1-1; a possible D gene is TRBD1 (5 bases). Between the trimmed V and J ends, which lost 6 bases and 4 bases, there was a span of 9 bases. The CDR3 is 12 residues long. CDR1 and CDR2 from the germline V gene are MNHEY and SMNVEV (reference sequence).

The chain carries TRBV9 and TRBJ2-2, with D hard to call. The CDR3 sequence is 14 residues long. Germline values: CDR1 SGDLS, CDR2 YYNGEE. V was pared by 0 bases and J by 4 bases, with 7 bases between. In DNA form, the CDR3 reads TGTGCCAGCAGCGTAGATAGAGCCACCGGGGAGCTGTTTTTT. It encodes CASSVDRATGELFF.